This T cell receptor (beta chain) was sequenced in a study of CD8+ T cells in alopecia areata. With respect to this clone: The target antigen is unknown.

Study results and limitations: Scalp samples also yield sequences from resident alphabeta T cells of normal skin. In lesional scalp, particularly from alopecia totalis/universalis, clonality was higher than in normal scalp.

RNA extraction and reverse transcription yielded cDNA as sequencing template. The table came from immunoSEQ multiplex PCR; TCRdb's copy has only in-frame clones and leaves some out. The sample consists of approximately 82,000 clones, about 51% of them appearing once. Individuals with alopecia areata gave both lesional scalp punch biopsies and peripheral blood for collection. PBMCs provided sorted CD4+ and CD8+ T cells. The sequencing input was NKG2D-high CD8+ T cells sorted from blood. The sequence was collected from a human donor with alopecia areata.

This chain's CDR3 is CSVEGGKNNEQFF. The CDR3 DNA follows: TGCAGCGTTGAAGGGGGGAAAAACAATGAGCAGTTCTTC. The chain uses TRBV29-1 and TRBJ2-1; D assignment may be TRBD1 or TRBD2 (5 bases each). This CDR3 spans 13 amino acids. V was pared by 1 base and J by 5 bases, with 9 bases between. CDR1 SQVTM and CDR2 ANQGSEA come from the germline V gene.